This is a list of T cell receptor beta chains from one sample in a study of glioma-infiltrating T cells after dendritic cell vaccination. The table came from immunoSEQ multiplex PCR; TCRdb's copy has only in-frame clones and leaves some out. The sample lists about 67,000 clones, around 86% seen once, with 7% to 9% in the top ten. Specimen: blood, collected before dendritic cell vaccination. All receptors come from a human donor with glioblastoma. CDR3s include the opening cysteine and the closing phenylalanine or tryptophan. D genes are given only for firm matches. Some rows have no size entry. The others give once, few or many, or a class for an expanded clone.

>16|TRBV5-1|TRBD2|TRBJ2-1|.
TGCGCCAGCAGCTCACTAGCGACCCTAAACTACAATGAGCAGTTCTTC
CASSSLATLNYNEQFF
>16|TRBV27|.|TRBJ1-1|.
TGTGCCAGCAGCTCTCCGCAGGGCCGGATGAACACTGAAGCTTTCTTT
CASSSPQGRMNTEAFF
>13|TRBV11-2|.|TRBJ1-2|.
TGTGCCAGCAGCTTAAAAACAAAATATGGCTACACCTTC
CASSLKTKYGYTF
>15|TRBV15|.|TRBJ2-7|.
TGTGCCACCAGCAGAAAACAGGCGACTTGGGGCGAGCAGTACTTC
CATSRKQATWGEQYF
>15|TRBV25-1|.|TRBJ1-5|.
TGTGCCAGCAGTGATAGGACAGAAGTAGGTCAGCCCCAGCATTTT
CASSDRTEVGQPQHF
>15|TRBV2|TRBD2|TRBJ2-1|few
TGTGCCAGCAGCTTACCGGGACTAGCGGGGGTTGAGCAGTTCTTC
CASSLPGLAGVEQFF
>17|TRBV11-2|TRBD1|TRBJ1-1|.
TGTGCCAGCAGCCCAGAGCCGGGACAGCTTATGAACACTGAAGCTTTCTTT
CASSPEPGQLMNTEAFF
>15|TRBV4-1|TRBD1|TRBJ1-2|.
TGCGCCAGCAGCCAAGAGGGACAGGGGGCGGGTGGCTACACCTTC
CASSQEGQGAGGYTF
>13|TRBV2|.|TRBJ1-1|.
TGTGCCAGCAGTGCCGCTGGAGGCACTGAAGCTTTCTTT
CASSAAGGTEAFF
>15|TRBV19|.|TRBJ2-1|.
TGTGCCAGTAGGGTATCTAGGGGGTTTGGGAATGAGCAGTTCTTC
CASRVSRGFGNEQFF
>16|TRBV5-6|.|TRBJ2-5|.
TGTGCCAGCAGCCTGACTTCATCTGGGTACCAAGAGGCCCAGTACTTC
CASSLTSSGYQEAQYF
>12|TRBV27|.|TRBJ2-7|.
TGTGCCAGCAGTCCCAATGGGCACGAGCAGTACTTC
CASSPNGHEQYF
>17|TRBV5-4|.|TRBJ1-2|.
TGTGCCAGCAGCTTGTACAGGGATTCCACTTCTAACTATGGCTACACCTTC
CASSLYRDSTSNYGYTF
>14|TRBV29-1|TRBD1|TRBJ1-2|.
TGCAGCGTTGAGGGGGGACAGGATAACTATGGCTACACCTTC
CSVEGGQDNYGYTF
>18|TRBV6-1|.|TRBJ2-3|.
TGTGCCAGCAGTGTTGATTTCCAGGGGATTACTAGCACAGATACGCAGTATTTT
CASSVDFQGITSTDTQYF
>12|TRBV30|.|TRBJ1-2|.
TGTGCCTGGAGTACAGAAAACTATGGCTACACCTTC
CAWSTENYGYTF
>15|TRBV27|TRBD1|TRBJ1-2|.
TGTGCCAGCAGTCCCCTCGGACAGGGCCTCAGGGGCTACACCTTC
CASSPLGQGLRGYTF
>14|TRBV2|.|TRBJ1-2|.
TGTGCCAGCAGGCTGGGGGGGGGACTGTATGGCTACACCTTC
CASRLGGGLYGYTF
>14|TRBV6-4|.|TRBJ1-1|.
TGTGCCAGCAGTGCCTCGACTGAGAACACTGAAGCTTTCTTT
CASSASTENTEAFF
>18|TRBV7-2|TRBD2|TRBJ2-3|once
TGTGCCAGCAGCAGAAGGCCGGGACTAGCGGGGAGCACAGATACGCAGTATTTT
CASSRRPGLAGSTDTQYF
>13|TRBV4-1|.|TRBJ2-7|.
TGCGCCAGCAGCCACTCACTGGAGTACGAGCAGTACTTC
CASSHSLEYEQYF
>18|TRBV7-3|TRBD1|TRBJ2-6|.
TGTGCCAGCAGCTTAAGGACAGGGGGGATCTCTGGGGCCAACGTCCTGACTTTC
CASSLRTGGISGANVLTF
>14|TRBV7-8|.|TRBJ1-1|.
TGTGCCAGCACCTACCGGAGCGGGGACACTGAAGCTTTCTTT
CASTYRSGDTEAFF
>18|TRBV5-1|TRBD2|TRBJ2-3|.
TGCGCCAGCAGCCGGGGGACTAGCGGGGGCCAACTCACAGATACGCAGTATTTT
CASSRGTSGGQLTDTQYF
>15|TRBV11-1|.|TRBJ1-2|.
TGTGCCAGCAGCCTGAACAGGGAATCGAGCTATGGCTACACCTTC
CASSLNRESSYGYTF
>13|TRBV7-2|TRBD1|TRBJ1-4|.
TGTGCCAGCAGCTTTAGACAGGGAGGAAAACTGTTTTTT
CASSFRQGGKLFF
>13|TRBV11-2|.|TRBJ1-4|.
TGTGCCAGCAGCTTAACGGACACAGGAAAACTGTTTTTT
CASSLTDTGKLFF
>15|TRBV4-1|.|TRBJ2-7|.
TGCGCCAGCAGCCAAGAGTCAGGACAGACCTACGAGCAGTACTTC
CASSQESGQTYEQYF
>16|TRBV4-1|.|TRBJ1-5|.
TGCGCCAGCAGCCAAGACCTAAGGAGGCCTAATCAGCCCCAGCATTTT
CASSQDLRRPNQPQHF
>12|TRBV30|.|TRBJ1-2|.
TGTGCCTGCTTTACTGAGAACTATGGCTACACCTTC
CACFTENYGYTF
>13|TRBV27|.|TRBJ1-1|.
TGTGCCAGCAGTCGACAGATGAACACTGAAGCTTTCTTT
CASSRQMNTEAFF
>14|TRBV6-6|.|TRBJ2-3|.
TGTGCCAGCACTCGAGGGGGGGATCCAGATACGCAGTATTTT
CASTRGGDPDTQYF
>14|TRBV27|.|TRBJ1-6|.
TGTGCCAGCAGTACCAGCTCCTATAATTCACCCCTCCACTTT
CASSTSSYNSPLHF
>14|TRBV7-2|.|TRBJ1-2|.
TGTGCCAGCAGCTTAGACCCCAGGGCGTGGGGCTACACCTTC
CASSLDPRAWGYTF
>14|TRBV5-1|.|TRBJ2-3|.
TGCGCCAGCAGCTTTAGTACGCTCACAGATACGCAGTATTTT
CASSFSTLTDTQYF
>18|TRBV11-2|TRBD1|TRBJ2-1|.
TGTGCCAGCAGCTTAGTTCACGATTTGGGACAGCAAGACAATGAGCAGTTCTTC
CASSLVHDLGQQDNEQFF
>15|TRBV7-3|.|TRBJ1-5|.
TGTGCCAGCAGCCTTACCGGCGGGAACAATCAGCCCCAGCATTTT
CASSLTGGNNQPQHF